The rows below give T cell receptor beta chains drawn from one sample of a study of CD8+ T cells in alopecia areata. The data were produced by immunoSEQ multiplex PCR, yet TCRdb's version contains in-frame clones alone and is incomplete. In the table there are 200,000 to 250,000 clones, 64% of which are singletons. This material consisted of CD4+ T cells sorted from blood, taken at week 4, from a patient treated with tofacitinib. Receptor source: a human donor with alopecia areata. CDR3s include the opening cysteine and the closing phenylalanine or tryptophan. D genes are given only for firm matches. Not all rows give a size; the values are once, few, many and, for expanded clones, a class.

cdr3_nt cdr3_aa v_call d_call j_call clone_size
TGTGCCAGCAGCTCCATGCCCCTGCGGGGGGGCCATGAGACCCAGTACTTC CASSSMPLRGGHETQYF TRBV7-2 TRBD2 TRBJ2-5 NA
TGCGCCAGCAGCTTGGGGGCAGGGGAAAACATTCAGTACTTC CASSLGAGENIQYF TRBV5-1 NA TRBJ2-4 NA
TGTGCCAGTGCGGGGACAAGCCAAGAGACCCAGTACTTC CASAGTSQETQYF TRBV7-2 NA TRBJ2-5 NA
TGTGCCTGGAGTGTACAGGCAACAGCTTTCTTT CAWSVQATAFF TRBV30 NA TRBJ1-1 NA
TGTGCCAGCAGTTTATCCCCGGGAGGGGGGGAGACCCAGTACTTC CASSLSPGGGETQYF TRBV27 TRBD2 TRBJ2-5 NA
TGTGCCATCAGTACAGGGGCGCAGGTAACTGAAGCTTTCTTT CAISTGAQVTEAFF TRBV10-3 TRBD1 TRBJ1-1 NA
TGTGCCAGCAGTTACCGGGCGCCCAAACTCCAAGAGACCCAGTACTTC CASSYRAPKLQETQYF TRBV6-5 NA TRBJ2-5 NA
TGTGCCAGCAGCCGACAGGGGAACATTCAGTACTTC CASSRQGNIQYF TRBV7-2 TRBD1 TRBJ2-4 NA
TGCAGCGTTGCGCGGTTGGGAGAGACCCAGTACTTC CSVARLGETQYF TRBV29-1 NA TRBJ2-5 NA
TGTGCCAGCAGCCCCCGGCCAGGAGGTGAGCAGTTCTTC CASSPRPGGEQFF TRBV13 NA TRBJ2-1 NA
TGTGCCTGGAGCACTAGCGGGGGAACAGATACGCAGTATTTT CAWSTSGGTDTQYF TRBV30 TRBD2 TRBJ2-3 NA
TGTGCCAGCAGCTTAGGTTGGGGGGGCGATGAGCAGTTCTTC CASSLGWGGDEQFF TRBV7-2 NA TRBJ2-1 NA
TGTGCCAGCAGCCAAGATTGGGGGAATTCACCCCTCCACTTT CASSQDWGNSPLHF TRBV4-2 NA TRBJ1-6 NA
TGTGCCTGGAAACCCCTCGGAACAACCTCTAACTATGGCTACACCTTC CAWKPLGTTSNYGYTF TRBV30 NA TRBJ1-2 few
TGTGCCACCAGCAGGGCGCCAGGGACAAACTACGAGCAGTACTTC CATSRAPGTNYEQYF TRBV15 NA TRBJ2-7 many
TGCGCCAGCAGCCACGATGTGCTTGGGGGGGGCTACGAGCAGTACTTC CASSHDVLGGGYEQYF TRBV4-3 TRBD2 TRBJ2-7 NA
TGTGCCTGGAGTGGAAGCGGGAGCACTGGCTACACCTTC CAWSGSGSTGYTF TRBV30 NA TRBJ1-2 NA
TGCAGCGTTGTCCACCCCGGGACTAGACAAGAGACCCAGTACTTC CSVVHPGTRQETQYF TRBV29-1 TRBD2 TRBJ2-5 NA
TGTGCCAGCAGCCCTTCAACAGGGGGGCAGTTCTTC CASSPSTGGQFF TRBV7-2 TRBD1 TRBJ2-1 NA
TGCGCCAGCAGCCAAGGGGACAGGGTAGGCGGGGAGCTGTTTTTT CASSQGDRVGGELFF TRBV4-3 TRBD1 TRBJ2-2 NA
TGTGCCAGCAGTCTTCCTGGGGCCAACGTCCTGACTTTC CASSLPGANVLTF TRBV25-1 NA TRBJ2-6 NA
TGTGCCAGCAGCTTGGCAGATCGGAACTATGGCTACACCTTC CASSLADRNYGYTF TRBV5-7 NA TRBJ1-2 NA
TGTGCCTGGAGTGTACGCGGGACCCAGTACTTC CAWSVRGTQYF TRBV30 NA TRBJ2-5 NA
TGTGCCAGTAGTATAGGCCGTCAGCCCCAGCATTTT CASSIGRQPQHF TRBV19 NA TRBJ1-5 NA
TGCGCCAGCAGCCAAGCGCTCGGGCCCCTCGGCTACACCTTC CASSQALGPLGYTF TRBV4-3 NA TRBJ1-2 once
TGTGCCAGCAGTGAAGGTTTCCGAGATACGCAGTATTTT CASSEGFRDTQYF TRBV2 NA TRBJ2-3 NA
TGTGCCATCAGATCGTCCGGGCAAGCAGATACGCAGTATTTT CAIRSSGQADTQYF TRBV10-3 NA TRBJ2-3 NA
TGTGCCAGCAGCGTAGGGTCGTTGGGCTCCTACGAGCAGTACTTC CASSVGSLGSYEQYF TRBV9 NA TRBJ2-7 once
TGTGCCAGCTCACCCTCCGGACGTCCCAACGTCCTGACTTTC CASSPSGRPNVLTF TRBV18 NA TRBJ2-6 NA
TGTGCCTGGAGTCAAGGCCAGGGTTATGGCTACACCTTC CAWSQGQGYGYTF TRBV30 NA TRBJ1-2 NA
TGTGCCTGGAGACGGACAGGGTTCGAGCAGTACTTC CAWRRTGFEQYF TRBV30 TRBD1 TRBJ2-7 NA
TGTGCCCGCCGGTGGGGGGCGGGGAATGAGCAGTTCTTC CARRWGAGNEQFF TRBV30 NA TRBJ2-1 NA
TGTGCCTGGAGTGTGGTTAGGGGGCTCGGTGGCTACACCTTC CAWSVVRGLGGYTF TRBV30 TRBD1 TRBJ1-2 NA
TGCAGCTCGCACAGGGGGAACACTGAAGCTTTCTTT CSSHRGNTEAFF TRBV29-1 TRBD1 TRBJ1-1 NA
TGTGCCAGCAGTGGGGTCGGGGCTATTGGGCCCCAGCATTTT CASSGVGAIGPQHF TRBV25-1 NA TRBJ1-5 NA
TGTGCCAGCAGCGTAGCAGCGGGGGGGCATCAAGATACGCAGTATTTT CASSVAAGGHQDTQYF TRBV9 TRBD2 TRBJ2-3 NA
TGCGCCAGCAGCCCGGCGACAGGGTCTGACGAGCAGTACTTC CASSPATGSDEQYF TRBV5-1 TRBD1 TRBJ2-7 NA
TGTGCCAGCAGCTACAGAGGATCTGGCTACACCTTC CASSYRGSGYTF TRBV7-9 NA TRBJ1-2 NA
TGCAGCGTTGAAAAGACAGGGGGTACCACAGATACGCAGTATTTT CSVEKTGGTTDTQYF TRBV29-1 TRBD1 TRBJ2-3 few
TGTGCCAGCAGCTTGGTAGGCAGCCATACGCAGTATTTT CASSLVGSHTQYF TRBV5-5 NA TRBJ2-3 NA
TGTGCCAGCAGTTTATCAACAGGGGGGGGCTACACCTTC CASSLSTGGGYTF TRBV27 TRBD1 TRBJ1-2 NA
TGTGCCAGCAGCCAAGATACAGAAATTGGAAACACCATATATTTT CASSQDTEIGNTIYF TRBV4-2 NA TRBJ1-3 NA
TGTGCCAGCAGCGTAGGGGGTAGCAACCAAGAGACCCAGTACTTC CASSVGGSNQETQYF TRBV9 NA TRBJ2-5 few
TGCGCCAGTACCTTCCTGAAGGGAAACATTCAGTACTTC CASTFLKGNIQYF TRBV23-1 NA TRBJ2-4 NA
TGTGCCAGCAGTTATCGAGGGGGTAGTAGATTCTTC CASSYRGGSRFF TRBV6-5 NA TRBJ2-1 NA
TGCGCCAGCAGCTCCGGACCGCCGGTTCAAGAGACCCAGTACTTC CASSSGPPVQETQYF TRBV5-1 NA TRBJ2-5 NA
TGTGCCAGCAGCTTAGCTGACAGGCGGAATGGCTACACCTTC CASSLADRRNGYTF TRBV7-2 NA TRBJ1-2 NA
TGTGCCTGGACTAGCGGAAACACAGATACGCAGTATTTT CAWTSGNTDTQYF TRBV30 TRBD2 TRBJ2-3 NA
TGTGCCACCAGCACAAACACGGGCAATCAGCCCCAGCATTTT CATSTNTGNQPQHF TRBV15 NA TRBJ1-5 NA
TGCGCCAGCAGCCAACCAGGACTAGCGGGGGAGACCCAGTACTTC CASSQPGLAGETQYF TRBV4-1 TRBD2 TRBJ2-5 NA
TGTGCCAGCAGCCATATAAGGGGCGAAGCTTTCTTT CASSHIRGEAFF TRBV14 NA TRBJ1-1 NA
TGTGCCAGCAGTTATGGGGGACAGGTGAACACTGAAGCTTTCTTT CASSYGGQVNTEAFF TRBV6-5 TRBD1 TRBJ1-1 few
TGCAGCGTCGACAGGGGTCCTGGAGAGCAGTACTTC CSVDRGPGEQYF TRBV29-1 TRBD1 TRBJ2-7 few
TGTGCCAGCACCCCTCGTCGTAGCTCTGGGGCCAACGTCCTGACTTTC CASTPRRSSGANVLTF TRBV6-6 NA TRBJ2-6 few
TGTGCCAGCAGCTTAGCAGAGACCCAGTACTTC CASSLAETQYF TRBV7-9 NA TRBJ2-5 NA